This entry describes one T cell receptor beta chain. What this receptor recognizes is not known. Within one base of it there is no much larger clone, and no base qualities were kept. The TCR beta CDR3 regions were amplified from the RNA transcripts. The first round of RT-PCR for the TCR CDR3 was performed with the HTBI primer set and the Qiagen OneStep RT-PCR kit. Libraries were constructed in a second round of multiplex PCR, after which size selection and purification were carried out. The libraries were sequenced on an Illumina HiSeq2000 using paired-end 100 bp reads. In the original analysis: SOAPnuke was used to process the raw data, removing reads that contained adapters or uncalled bases, had a mean Phred below 15, or lacked an exact match to the constant primer or identifier. COPE v1.2.5 was used to merge the high-quality paired reads, and each unique nucleotide sequence was defined as a clonotype. MiTCR v1.1 was used to align clonotypes to the IMGT TRBV, TRBD and TRBJ reference segments. Analysis was restricted to V-J combinations with a frequency above 0.0001, which covered just over 98% of repertoires. A TCS score was defined as the ratio between F50 (clonal expansion) and ExV (chaos), using BLOSUM62-based TCRdist between CDR3 peptides within each V-J. Welch's t-statistics and random forest reduced approximately 520 V-J features to 10 to 15, which were used in a naive Bayes classifier (R e1071). TCRdb redid the processing of the public reads, applying fastp at Q25 and MiXCR, and retained in-frame beta chains. Duplicate CDR3 protein sequences are folded into a single record with the most common DNA and genes. The V and J calls come from TCRdb's annotation, not from the publication. Counted in this sample were around 620,000 distinct CDR3 sequences; around 14% of them appeared once. Approximately 6.4% of the sample comes from the top ten.

Ophthalmopathy patients had moderately to severely active disease, Clinical Activity Score of at least 3, NOSPECS grade of at least 4, and duration under 3 months. Patients with uncontrolled infections, other autoimmune diseases, pregnancy or lactation were excluded. Diagnoses were established on the basis of clinical symptoms, serum thyroxine and TRAb, thyroid ultrasound, and orbital computed tomography. PBMCs were separated from around 9.1 ml of fresh peripheral blood using Ficoll-Paque density gradient centrifugation. Total RNA was extracted using Trizol reagent, and RNA quality was assessed on an Agilent 2100 Bioanalyzer. The record originates from a study of T cells in Graves' hyperthyroidism and ophthalmopathy (dated by TCRdb to about 2019). For context, the study as a whole: Peripheral blood was sampled at the time of initial diagnosis, prior to any treatment. To identify distinguishing TCR V-J signatures, a discovery cohort of 95 to 100 patients was used, comprising fewer than 45 with Graves' ophthalmopathy and some 57 with stable Graves' hyperthyroidism. According to the paper, TCR Vbeta CDR3 sequencing was carried out on more than 120 peripheral blood samples, which came from approximately 41 ophthalmopathy, around 75 hyperthyroidism and approximately 17 progressor patients. After sampling, hyperthyroidism patients received methimazole starting at 30 mg daily, and ophthalmopathy patients received high-dose intravenous methylprednisolone. The study also compared thyroid tissue and blood T-cell repertoires from over 5 Graves' hyperthyroidism patients. The 95 to 100 discovery patients were divided at random into training and test sets in a 7:3 ratio. Whether ophthalmopathy could be predicted prospectively was tested in an independent validation cohort made up of approximately 19 hyperthyroidism patients plus 17 patients who later progressed to ophthalmopathy. Results and caveats for the whole study, not just this receptor: No statistical method was used to set the sample size in advance, and investigators knew the group allocation. In validation, the model predicted progression to ophthalmopathy a median of roughly 6.1 months before onset, with approximately 70% sensitivity and roughly 79% specificity. Most expanded thyroid clonotypes (frequency above 0.001) were also found in blood, which suggests that blood repertoires may mirror thyroid immune responses. In cross-validation, a model built on a 13 V-J signature told ophthalmopathy apart from stable hyperthyroidism with 87.88% sensitivity and about 81% specificity, and in testing the same model reached 80%/75%.

The clonotype comes from a woman aged 18-29 years with Graves' ophthalmopathy. Sequencing used blood.

The CDR3 amino acid sequence is: CASSLERGLWNTEAFF. The DNA reads TGTGCCAGCAGCTTGGAGAGGGGACTCTGGAACACTGAAGCTTTCTTT. The chain is made from TRBV5-8 and TRBJ1-1; perhaps TRBD1 is the D gene, with 5 bases matching. At the junction V is shortened by 0 bases and J by 1 base, with 13 bases in between. The CDR3 has 16 amino acids, counting the end cysteine and phenylalanine. Only the CDR3 DNA is retained, 48 bases long and in frame from the first base. The germline V gene encodes CDR1 SGHTS and CDR2 YDEGEE.